Shown below are 28 T cell receptor beta chains from a single sample sequenced in a study of glioma-infiltrating T cells. TCR alpha and beta CDR3 regions were amplified from RNA using iRepertoire nested multiplex PCR. MiXCR, applied by TCRdb to the multiplex PCR reads, yields one record per CDR3 protein. The sample includes approximately 120,000 distinct CDR3 sequences, about 25% of them seen just once. Sequencing input: glioma tissue, nonneoplastic brain tissue, or PBMCs (not recorded which). These receptor sequences come from a human donor with low-grade glioma or glioblastoma, undergoing nonglioma brain surgery, or in good health (not recorded which).

CDR3 region: CAIRQGPYTDTQYF. Here the CDR3 DNA reads TGTGCCATCAGACAGGGGCCCTACACAGATACGCAGTATTTT. The chain is built from TRBV10-3 and TRBJ2-3, with 7 bases matching TRBD1. Germline V CDR1 and CDR2: ENHRY, SYGVKD. The CDR3 consists of 14 residues. V shed 6 bases, J shed 2 bases, and the junction held 5 bases outside the gene matches.

Worth noting for this clonotype: A much larger clone is a single base away; this may be a read error. The genes are TRBV2 and TRBJ2-7, with 11 bases fitting TRBD2. Germline loops: CDR1 SNHLY, CDR2 FYNNEI. The CDR3 contains 11 residues. Trimming cost V 5 bases and J 13 bases; bases outside gene matches: 4. The CDR3 DNA reads TGTGCCAGCAGTCCTCTAGCGGGAGGATACTTC. It is translated as CASSPLAGGYF.

The chain employs TRBV6-5 and TRBJ2-5; D unresolved. The CDR3 is 16 amino acids. V lost 8 bases and J lost 0, with 19 bases in between. CDR1 MNHEY and CDR2 SVGAGI come from the germline V gene. CDR3 loop: CASHSKHGCYQETQYF. CDR3 bases: TGTGCCAGCCACTCGAAGCACGGATGTTACCAAGAGACCCAGTACTTC.

The chain joins TRBV4-2 to TRBJ2-7, with TRBD2 matching over 10 bases. Germline CDR1 and CDR2: LGHNA and YNFKEQ. This CDR3 has 14 amino acids. V lost 6 bases and J lost 3; bases outside the gene matches: 5. CDR3 in amino acids: CASSIAGGCYEQYF. DNA for the CDR3: TGTGCCAGCAGTATAGCGGGAGGTTGCTACGAGCAGTACTTC.

A note on this clonotype: Being one base from a much bigger clone, this may be a read error. The chain couples TRBV11-2 to TRBJ1-2, with TRBD1 identical over 7 bases. Looked up from germline, CDR1 is SGHAT and CDR2 is FQNNGV. V lost 6 bases, J lost 6 bases, and 13 bases stayed unmatched. The CDR3 spans 15 residues. The CDR3 DNA reads TGTGCCAGCAGAATACCGGGACAGAGCAACCATGGCTACACCTTC. It specifies CASRIPGQSNHGYTF. The full variable domain, completed using reference TRBV11-2 and TRBJ1-2, is EAGVAQSPRYKIIEKRQSVAFWCNPISGHATLYWYQQILGQGPKLLIQFQNNGVVDDSQLPKDRFSAERLKGVDSTLKIQPAKLEDSAVYLCASRIPGQSNHGYTFGSGTRLTVV.

This clonotype was seen more than once but under ten times. This chain joins TRBV5-1 and TRBJ1-5, with D unresolved. This CDR3 has 15 amino acids. Germline V lookup: CDR1 SGHRS, CDR2 YFSETQ. V was cut by 2 bases and J by 0 bases, with 9 bases left in between. CDR3 in DNA: TGCGCCAGCAGCTTAGGCGGTTATAGCAATCAGCCCCAGCATTTT. It codes for CASSLGGYSNQPQHF. Full variable domain (rest looked up from reference TRBV5-1 and TRBJ1-5): KAGVTQTPRYLIKTRGQQVTLSCSPISGHRSVSWYQQTPGQGLQFLFEYFSETQRNKGNFPGRFSGRQFSNSRSEMNVSTLELGDSALYLCASSLGGYSNQPQHFGDGTRLSIL.

The table lists this clonotype with a count of one. The J gene is TRBJ2-7, the V gene TRBV4-1; 12 bases are shared with TRBD2. Germline CDR1 and CDR2: MGHRA and YSYEKL. V shed 5 bases and J 3 bases; nucleotides not matched to a gene: 2. The CDR3 has 14 residues. CDR3 region: CASSTTSGGYEQYF. The CDR3 nucleotides are TGCGCCAGCAGCACGACTAGCGGGGGCTACGAGCAGTACTTC.

The sample holds a few counts of this clonotype. The CDR3 DNA reads TGTGCCAGCAGCCAACTTGGGCTCAACAATGAGCAGTTCTTC. As protein: CASSQLGLNNEQFF. The V and J genes are TRBV3-1 and TRBJ2-1; D unclear. V was clipped by 2 bases and J by 5 bases, with 10 bases between them. The CDR3 has 14 residues. Germline assignment: CDR1 LGHDT and CDR2 YNNKEL (reference sequence).

There are many counts of this clonotype. This chain links TRBV29-1 with TRBJ2-1; possibly TRBD1 for D (5 bases). Germline V lookup: CDR1 SQVTM, CDR2 ANQGSEA. The V end lost 0 bases, the J end lost 3 bases, and 12 bases lay between the germline ends. The CDR3 has 15 residues. The CDR3 region is CSVEDGQGDYNEQFF. The CDR3, as DNA: TGCAGCGTTGAAGATGGTCAGGGCGACTACAATGAGCAGTTCTTC.

A few counts support this clonotype. The J gene is TRBJ2-7, the V gene TRBV12-5; a weak D match, TRBD1 (5 bases). V was pared by 9 bases and J by 3 bases, with 18 bases between. This CDR3 contains 14 residues. Germline-derived CDR1 and CDR2 are LGHNT and FRNRAP. In DNA form, the CDR3 reads TGTGCTAGCTACATTGGGGCCGGCTACTACGAGCAGTACTTC. Translating gives CASYIGAGYYEQYF. Looking up the rest from reference TRBV12-5 and TRBJ2-7 gives the full variable domain: DARVTQTPRHKVTEMGQEVTMRCQPILGHNTVFWYRQTMMQGLELLAYFRNRAPLDDSGMPKDRFSAEMPDATLATLKIQPSEPRDSAVYFCASYIGAGYYEQYFGPGTRLTVT.

This clonotype has ten or more counts. V usage is TRBV28 and J usage is TRBJ2-1, with D unclear. V was shortened by 7 bases and J by 11 bases, with 12 bases between the two germline ends. Germline V CDR1 and CDR2: MDHEN, SYDVKM. The CDR3 sequence is 11 residues long. The CDR3 bases are TGTGCCAGCACCACCGAGACTCAGCAGTTCTTC. Translated: CASTTETQQFF. The full variable domain, rest sourced from reference TRBV28 and TRBJ2-1, is DVKVTQSSRYLVKRTGEKVFLECVQDMDHENMFWYRQDPGLGLRLIYFSYDVKMKEKGDIPEGYSVSREKKERFSLILESASTNQTSMYLCASTTETQQFFGPGTRLTVL.

This clonotype was detected many times. The J gene is TRBJ2-7, the V gene TRBV7-9, with a tentative D call TRBD1 (6 bases). Trimming shortened V by 1 base and J by 0 bases, and 13 bases separated the two germline ends. CDR3 length: 16 residues. Germline CDR1 is SEHNR and CDR2 is FQNEAQ (reference sequence). CDR3 loop: CASSLDSQGLSYEQYF. The CDR3 nucleotides read TGTGCCAGCAGCTTAGATTCGCAGGGGCTCTCCTACGAGCAGTACTTC.

The chain carries TRBV27 and TRBJ2-1; tentatively, D is TRBD2 (5 bases). Germline values: CDR1 MNHEY, CDR2 SMNVEV (reference sequence). V lost 6 bases and J lost 7, with 16 bases in between. The CDR3 is 14 amino acids. This CDR3 is CASSRLRSGNEQFF. The CDR3 DNA follows: TGTGCCAGCAGCCGGCTCCGCTCGGGGAATGAGCAGTTCTTC.

This clonotype was seen at least ten times. This chain uses TRBV20-1 with TRBJ1-1, with D unclear. The length of the CDR3 is 12 residues. Germline V gene lookup returns CDR1 DFQATT and CDR2 SNEGSKA (reference sequence). V shed 5 bases and J shed 1 base, with 8 bases lying between them. The CDR3 DNA follows: TGCAGTGCTCTGTCCACGAACACTGAAGCTTTCTTT. Protein: CSALSTNTEAFF.

A note on this clonotype: This sequence may be a read error, since a much larger clone differs from it by one base. The genes are TRBV9 and TRBJ2-7, with TRBD1 matching over 7 bases. V lost 3 bases, J lost 4 bases, and 4 bases stayed unmatched. Germline assignment: CDR1 SGDLS and CDR2 YYNGEE. The CDR3 is made up of 13 amino acids. The chain's CDR3 is CASSGQGSYEQYF. The CDR3 DNA is TGTGCCAGCAGCGGACAGGGCTCTTACGAGCAGTACTTC. Drawing the rest from reference TRBV9 and TRBJ2-7, the complete variable domain is DSGVTQTPKHLITATGQRVTLRCSPRSGDLSVYWYQQSLDQGLQFLIQYYNGEERAKGNILERFSAQQFPDLHSELNLSSLELGDSALYFCASSGQGSYEQYFGPGTRLTVT.

This clonotype was seen a single time. The chain is built from TRBV29-1 and TRBJ1-6; 8 bases map to TRBD1. The junction had 9 bases not matched to a gene; V was cut back by 6 bases and J by 5 bases. In germline, CDR1 is SQVTM, CDR2 ANQGSEA. CDR3 length: 15 residues. The CDR3 region has the DNA TGCAGCGTCCCCGGCAGGGGGCGGGATAATTCACCCCTCCACTTT. Translating gives CSVPGRGRDNSPLHF.

The V call is TRBV15, the J call TRBJ2-7, with TRBD1 matching 8 bases. Germline CDR1 LNHNV, CDR2 YYDKDF (reference sequence). With V trimmed by 3 bases and J by 2 bases, 3 bases remained unmatched. CDR3 length equals 14 residues. The CDR3 protein is CATSSGQGTYEQYF. CDR3 bases: TGTGCCACCAGCAGTGGACAGGGAACCTACGAGCAGTACTTC.

This clonotype was counted many times. The chain links TRBV27 to TRBJ1-3; D unclear. The germline gives CDR1 MNHEY, CDR2 SMNVEV (reference sequence). This CDR3 spans 16 amino acids. Between the trimmed V and J ends, which lost 2 bases and 3 bases, there was a span of 14 bases. The CDR3 nucleotides are TGTGCCAGCAGTTTAAGTCCTCCGGGGTTTGGAAACACCATATATTTT. It encodes CASSLSPPGFGNTIYF.

Concerning this clonotype: A much larger clone sits a single nucleotide away, making a read error possible. This chain links TRBV4-2 with TRBJ2-5; tentatively, D is TRBD1 or TRBD2 (5 bases each). The CDR3 totals 14 residues. Germline values: CDR1 LGHNA, CDR2 YNFKEQ. The DNA for the CDR3 is TGTGCCAGCAGCCCAGGGAGTGAACAAGAGACCAAGTACTTC. As protein: CASSPGSEQETKYF.

This clonotype showed up many times. This chain's CDR3 is CASSRTSGRPPETQYF. As DNA, the CDR3 is TGCGCCAGCAGCCGTACTAGCGGGAGGCCCCCAGAGACCCAGTACTTC. V gene TRBV4-1 combines with J gene TRBJ2-5; 12 positions match TRBD2. The CDR3 is 16 amino acids. Germline-derived CDR1 and CDR2 are MGHRA and YSYEKL. The ends lost 4 bases at V and 4 bases at J; junction bases unmatched: 7.

The chain carries TRBV29-1 and TRBJ1-1; D not certain. This CDR3 contains 10 residues. The germline gives CDR1 SQVTM, CDR2 ANQGSEA. V was cut by 6 bases and J by 4 bases, with 6 bases left in between. CDR3 coding DNA: TGCAGCGTCAGGACCACTGAAGCTTTCTTT. Its translation: CSVRTTEAFF.

The chain employs TRBV12-3 or TRBV12-4 and TRBJ1-5; tentatively, D is TRBD1 (6 bases). Trimming left V 7 bases short and J 3 bases short, with 10 bases between. This CDR3 spans 13 amino acids. The CDR3 DNA follows: TGTGCCAGCACGGACAGCGCCAATCAGCCCCAGCATTTT. It is translated as CASTDSANQPQHF.

This clonotype was seen at least ten times. This sequence joins TRBV29-1 and TRBJ1-3; tentatively, D is TRBD1 (5 bases). Deletions cut 7 bases from V and 2 bases from J, with 12 bases between. This CDR3 has 13 residues. Germline assignment: CDR1 SQVTM and CDR2 ANQGSEA. CDR3 bases: TGCAGCGCTCGTCAGGGAACTGGAAACACCATATATTTT. It translates to CSARQGTGNTIYF.

This clonotype was seen a few times. At one of its ends the junction is not consistent with the germline gene, which may arise from a read error. This chain connects TRBV28 to TRBJ2-1; no firm D call. The CDR3 length is 15 residues. Germline V gives CDR1 MDHEN, CDR2 SYDVKM. The CDR3 protein is CASSFRVYTYNDQFF. CDR3 DNA sequence: TGTGCCAGCAGTTTCCGCGTGTACACCTACAATGATCAGTTCTTC.

There are many counts of this clonotype. The chain links TRBV7-9 to TRBJ1-1, with TRBD1 matching over 7 bases. The germline V gene has CDR1 SEHNR and CDR2 FQNEAQ (reference sequence). This CDR3 has 15 amino acids. V shed 5 bases, J shed 0 bases, and the junction held 6 bases outside the gene matches. The CDR3 loop reads CASSLDRDMNTEAFF. The CDR3 region has the DNA TGTGCCAGCAGCCTCGACAGGGATATGAACACTGAAGCTTTCTTT.

This clonotype was counted at least ten times. The chain joins TRBV7-2 to TRBJ1-5; possibly TRBD1 for D (6 bases). V gave up 5 bases and J gave up 1 base, with 15 bases separating them. The CDR3 sequence is 16 residues long. Germline V gene data show CDR1 as SGHTA and CDR2 as FQGNSA. The CDR3 loop is CASSIDAGGSNQPQHF. The CDR3 DNA is TGTGCCAGCAGCATAGATGCGGGGGGCAGCAATCAGCCCCAGCATTTT.

This clonotype appeared many times. The chain recombines TRBV5-1 with TRBJ1-1; D gene ambiguous. The CDR3 totals 13 residues. CDR1 and CDR2 from the germline V gene are SGHRS and YFSETQ. Trimming stripped 2 bases from V and 3 bases from J, with 8 bases between. CDR3: CASSFTEYTEAFF. CDR3 DNA: TGCGCCAGCAGCTTCACGGAGTACACTGAAGCTTTCTTT.

This clonotype was seen ten or more times. The genes are TRBV2 and TRBJ1-3; maybe TRBD1 (5 bases). V dropped 6 bases and J dropped 0 bases, with 12 bases sitting between them. The germline CDR1 and CDR2 sequences are SNHLY and FYNNEI. This CDR3 is 15 amino acids long. CDR3 residues: CASSVSGGSGNTIYF. CDR3 DNA: TGTGCCAGCAGCGTATCGGGGGGCTCTGGAAACACCATATATTTT.